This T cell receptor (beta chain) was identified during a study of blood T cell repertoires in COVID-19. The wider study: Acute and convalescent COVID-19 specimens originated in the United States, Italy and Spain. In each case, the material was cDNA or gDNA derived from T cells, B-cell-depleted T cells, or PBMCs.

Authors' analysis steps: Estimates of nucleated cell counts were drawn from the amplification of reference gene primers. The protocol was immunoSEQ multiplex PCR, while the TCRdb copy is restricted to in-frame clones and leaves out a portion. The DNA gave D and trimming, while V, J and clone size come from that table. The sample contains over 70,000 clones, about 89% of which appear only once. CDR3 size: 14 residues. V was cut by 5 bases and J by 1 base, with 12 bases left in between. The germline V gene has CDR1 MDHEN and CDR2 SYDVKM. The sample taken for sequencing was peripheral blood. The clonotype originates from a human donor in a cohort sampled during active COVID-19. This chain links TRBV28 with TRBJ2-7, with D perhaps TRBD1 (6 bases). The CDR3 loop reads CASSGAGESYEQYF. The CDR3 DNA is TGTGCCAGCAGTGGGGCAGGGGAGTCCTACGAGCAGTACTTC.